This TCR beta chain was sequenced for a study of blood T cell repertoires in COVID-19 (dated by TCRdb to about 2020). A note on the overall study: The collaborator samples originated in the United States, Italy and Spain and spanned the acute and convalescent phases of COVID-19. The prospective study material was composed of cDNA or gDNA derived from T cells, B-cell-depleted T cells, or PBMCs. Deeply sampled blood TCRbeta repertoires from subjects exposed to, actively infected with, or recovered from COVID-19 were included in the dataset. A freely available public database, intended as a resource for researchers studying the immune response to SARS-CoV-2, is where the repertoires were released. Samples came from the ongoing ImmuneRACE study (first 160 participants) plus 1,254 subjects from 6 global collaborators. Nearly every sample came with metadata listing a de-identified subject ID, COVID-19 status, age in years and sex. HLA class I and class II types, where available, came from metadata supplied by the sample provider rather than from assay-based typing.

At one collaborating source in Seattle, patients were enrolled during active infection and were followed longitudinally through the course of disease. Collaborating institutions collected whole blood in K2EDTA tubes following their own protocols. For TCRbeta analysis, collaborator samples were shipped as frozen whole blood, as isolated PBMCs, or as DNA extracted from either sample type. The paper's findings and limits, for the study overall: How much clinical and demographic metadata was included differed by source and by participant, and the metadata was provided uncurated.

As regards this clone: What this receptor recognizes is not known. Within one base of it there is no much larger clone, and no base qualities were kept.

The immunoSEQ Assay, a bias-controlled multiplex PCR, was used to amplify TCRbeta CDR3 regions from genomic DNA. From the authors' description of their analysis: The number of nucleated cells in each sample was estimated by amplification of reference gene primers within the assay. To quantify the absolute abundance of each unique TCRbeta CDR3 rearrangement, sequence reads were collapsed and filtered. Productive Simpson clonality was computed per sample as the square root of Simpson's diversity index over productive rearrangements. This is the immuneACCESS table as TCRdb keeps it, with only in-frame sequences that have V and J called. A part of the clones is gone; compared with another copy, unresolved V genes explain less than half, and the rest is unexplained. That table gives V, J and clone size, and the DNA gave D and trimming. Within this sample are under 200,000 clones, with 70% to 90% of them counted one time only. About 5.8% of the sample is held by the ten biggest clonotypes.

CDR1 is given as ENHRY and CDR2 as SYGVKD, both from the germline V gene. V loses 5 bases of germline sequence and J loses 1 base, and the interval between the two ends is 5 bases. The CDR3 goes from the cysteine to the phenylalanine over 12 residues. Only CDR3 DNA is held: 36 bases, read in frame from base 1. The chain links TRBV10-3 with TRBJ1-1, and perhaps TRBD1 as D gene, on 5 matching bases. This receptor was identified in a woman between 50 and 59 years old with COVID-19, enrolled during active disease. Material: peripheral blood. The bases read TGTGCCATCAGTCAGGGGAACACTGAAGCTTTCTTT. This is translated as CAISQGNTEAFF.